The entry below describes one T cell receptor beta chain. The data were taken from a study of blood T cell repertoires in COVID-19. About the study: Sample material is recorded as cDNA or gDNA derived from T cells, B-cell-depleted T cells, or PBMCs.

V shed 3 bases, J shed 3 bases, and the junction held 2 bases outside the gene matches. CDR1 is KGHSH and CDR2 is LQKENI in the germline V gene. The CDR3 contains 14 residues. As handled by the study authors: Estimated nucleated cell counts came from reference gene primer amplification. Using immunoSEQ multiplex PCR, the repertoire was profiled, and TCRdb retains in-frame clones only, with some absent. The DNA was the basis for D and trimming; V, J and clone size are from that table. In the table there are 290,000 or so clones, more than 75% of which are singletons. Sequences were obtained from peripheral blood. This TCR derives from a man between 65 and 85 years old with acute or convalescent COVID-19. The chain links TRBV18 to TRBJ1-1, with 9 bases aligning to TRBD1. DNA for the CDR3: TGTGCCAGCTCACCCCGACAGGGGGACACTGAAGCTTTCTTT. Translated, it gives CASSPRQGDTEAFF.